Included here is one T cell receptor beta chain sequence, with context. Its antigen is as yet unknown. The sample is drawn from a study of T cell responses to AZD1222 COVID-19 vaccine. Study-wide results and limits: Across spike, vaccine-associated CD4 TCRs were found, dominant at 160-218 and 743-854.

Trimming removed 7 bases from V and 4 bases from J; junction bases left unmatched: 9. The CDR3 extends over 14 amino acids. Germline V gene lookup returns CDR1 SGHTA and CDR2 FQGNSA. Here immunoSEQ multiplex PCR was the method, and the copy in TCRdb shows in-frame clones only, minus some. The table records 130,000 or so clones, just over 90% of them present only once. The chain has TRBV7-2 and TRBJ1-1; 7 positions agree with TRBD1. This TCR came from an adult in good health. The source was peripheral blood, collected on day 0 of AZD1222 vaccination. CDR3 DNA sequence: TGTGCCAGCACCGTACAGGGGCCGTTCACTGAAGCTTTCTTT. Its protein is CASTVQGPFTEAFF.